This TCR beta chain is from a study of metastatic and nonmetastatic thyroid tumors. Treatment of any kind had been given to no patient before thyroid surgery. At least ten counts were recorded for this clone. CDR1 and CDR2 from the germline V gene are DFQATT and SNEGSKA (reference sequence). Trimming took off 1 base at V and 8 bases at J, with 13 bases between the two ends. The CDR3 contains 13 residues. TCRdb ran MiXCR on the PCR reads. The sample contains about 16,000 clones, approximately 13% of which appear only once. This TCR was sampled from a female donor with papillary thyroid cancer or a benign thyroid nodule (not recorded which). Some clones in this sample may be carry-over from other donors' samples. The chain uses TRBV20-1 and TRBJ2-3, with D possibly called TRBD1 or TRBD2 (5 bases each). Sequenced sample: tumor tissue. This CDR3 reads CSARGMGGTTQYF. DNA for the CDR3: TGCAGTGCTAGAGGTATGGGTGGGACTACGCAGTATTTT.